A single sample is the source of the 17 T cell receptor beta chains below, sequenced in a study of cytomegalovirus exposure and HLA in healthy donors. PCR involved 60 Vbeta and 13 Jbeta primers. Assay used: immunoSEQ multiplex PCR; TCRdb lists only in-frame clones, some missing. The sample holds 90,000 to 120,000 clones, 82% seen once. Sequencing was performed on PBMCs. Every receptor here comes from a man aged 25-45 years in good health and CMV-seropositive.

This clone was observed a handful of times. The V and J genes are TRBV4-1 and TRBJ2-1; D unclear. CDR1 MGHRA and CDR2 YSYEKL come from the germline V gene. This CDR3 has 14 residues. Trimming removed 1 base at V and 2 bases at J, with 6 bases between. CDR3 region: CASSQVGTYNEQFF. CDR3 DNA sequence: TGCGCCAGCAGCCAAGTGGGCACCTACAATGAGCAGTTCTTC.

The gene calls are TRBV10-2 and TRBJ2-7, with D perhaps matching TRBD2 (5 bases). The germline V gene has CDR1 WSHSY and CDR2 SAAADI. This CDR3 contains 12 residues. The V end lost 3 bases, the J end lost 6 bases, and 9 bases lay between the germline ends. Written as DNA, the CDR3 is TGCGCCAGCAGTGACCGCGGGTGCGAGCAGTACTTC. Its translation: CASSDRGCEQYF.

V gene TRBV9 combines with J gene TRBJ2-7, with 10 nucleotides matching TRBD1. The germline CDR1 and CDR2 sequences are SGDLS and YYNGEE. V lost 2 bases and J lost 2; bases outside the gene matches: 4. This CDR3 has 15 amino acids. CDR3 DNA sequence: TGTGCCAGCAGCGTGGAGACAGGGGGCCCCTACGAGCAGTACTTC. It codes for CASSVETGGPYEQYF.

The chain uses TRBV4-1 and TRBJ2-3, with 7 bases aligning to TRBD1. Losses at the gene ends were 6 bases for V and 2 bases for J; bases not matched to a gene: 8. The CDR3 has 15 amino acids. Germline lookup yields CDR1 MGHRA and CDR2 YSYEKL. Here the CDR3 DNA reads TGCGCCAGCAGACGGACAGGCCTAAACACAGATACGCAGTATTTT. Encoded protein: CASRRTGLNTDTQYF.

The rearrangement uses TRBV5-1 and TRBJ1-1; TRBD1 matches 7 bases. This CDR3 contains 12 residues. Trimming took 2 bases from V and 8 from J; bases not matched to a gene: 3. Germline V lookup: CDR1 SGHRS, CDR2 YFSETQ. CDR3 DNA sequence: TGCGCCAGCAGCTTCGAGGACAGGGAAGCTTTCTTT. Translated: CASSFEDREAFF.

The chain uses TRBV7-9 and TRBJ1-2, with 8 bases matching TRBD1. In germline, CDR1 is SEHNR, CDR2 FQNEAQ (reference sequence). The V segment lost 5 bases and the J segment 6 bases; nucleotides outside the gene matches: 2. CDR3 length: 12 residues. CDR3 nucleotides: TGTGCCAGCAGCCCACAGGGGGATGGCTACACCTTC. Its protein product is CASSPQGDGYTF.

The chain is built from TRBV7-6 and TRBJ1-2, with TRBD1 identical over 8 bases. This CDR3 spans 14 amino acids. V shed 5 bases and J 2 bases; nucleotides not matched to a gene: 4. Germline values: CDR1 SGHVS, CDR2 FNYEAQ. CDR3 loop: CASSPRTGNYGYTF. The CDR3 region has the DNA TGTGCCAGCAGCCCCAGGACAGGGAACTATGGCTACACCTTC.

The V call is TRBV27, the J call TRBJ1-2; D gene uncertain. V was trimmed by 6 bases and J by 2 bases, leaving 10 bases between them. The CDR3 runs to 13 residues. Germline values: CDR1 MNHEY, CDR2 SMNVEV (reference sequence). CDR3: CASRRSQNYGYTF. The CDR3 region has the DNA TGTGCCAGCAGACGGTCCCAAAACTATGGCTACACCTTC.

This chain joins TRBV5-1 and TRBJ1-1; D is ambiguous. Trimming pared 0 bases from V and 2 bases from J, leaving 11 bases between. Germline values: CDR1 SGHRS, CDR2 YFSETQ. The CDR3 spans 15 residues. DNA for the CDR3: TGCGCCAGCAGCTTGGTCACTCGGGGTAACACTGAAGCTTTCTTT. Translated, it gives CASSLVTRGNTEAFF.

This chain connects TRBV29-1 to TRBJ2-7; D is unresolved. Germline loops: CDR1 SQVTM, CDR2 ANQGSEA. The CDR3 runs 11 residues. Trimming stripped 0 bases from V and 4 bases from J, with 4 bases between. The CDR3 is CSVEDSYEQYF. For the CDR3, the DNA is TGCAGCGTTGAAGATTCATACGAGCAGTACTTC.

Only one count was recorded for this clone. The chain uses TRBV5-6 and TRBJ2-7, with D possibly matching TRBD2 (5 bases). V lost 2 bases and J 5 bases, leaving 11 bases between the germline ends. Germline V CDR1 and CDR2: SGHDT, YYEEEE. This CDR3 has 13 residues. DNA of the CDR3: TGTGCCAGCAGCTTTCCGGACTTTGACGAGCAGTACTTC. It encodes CASSFPDFDEQYF.

This clone was seen once. This chain joins TRBV6-1 and TRBJ1-5, with D maybe TRBD1 (6 bases). Germline V lookup: CDR1 MNHNS, CDR2 SASEGT. The V gene lost 7 bases and the J gene lost 4 bases, with 14 bases spanning the gap. The CDR3 runs 14 residues. In nucleotides, the CDR3 is TGTGCCAGCAATCCCGACAGGAATAATCAGCCCCAGCATTTT. Protein: CASNPDRNNQPQHF.

This chain uses TRBV11-2 with TRBJ1-6, with no clear D. Trimming removed 3 bases from V and 6 bases from J, with 9 bases in between. The CDR3 is 14 amino acids. Germline V gives CDR1 SGHAT, CDR2 FQNNGV. CDR3 sequence reads: CASSFGSSNSPLHF. The CDR3 nucleotides are TGTGCCAGCAGCTTCGGGAGTTCTAATTCACCCCTCCACTTT. The full variable domain, rest sourced from reference TRBV11-2 and TRBJ1-6, is EAGVAQSPRYKIIEKRQSVAFWCNPISGHATLYWYQQILGQGPKLLIQFQNNGVVDDSQLPKDRFSAERLKGVDSTLKIQPAKLEDSAVYLCASSFGSSNSPLHFGNGTRLTVT.

About this clone: The junction differs from germline at one of its ends, possibly a read error. V usage is TRBV29-1 and J usage is TRBJ1-6; the D gene is possibly TRBD1 (5 bases). Germline values: CDR1 SQVTM, CDR2 ANQGSEA. CDR3 length: 13 residues. Here the CDR3 reads CSAQTTANSSLHF. CDR3 DNA sequence: TGCAGCGCTCAAACGACAGCGAATTCATCCCTCCACTTT.

This clone was found a few times. The chain employs TRBV25-1 and TRBJ1-1; TRBD1 matches 10 bases. The CDR3 consists of 12 residues. Looked up from germline, CDR1 is MGHDK and CDR2 is SYGVNS. Germline trimming cut 4 bases from V and 9 bases from J; bases unmatched to any gene: 2. The CDR3 bases are TGTGCCAGCAGTGGTGACAGGGGGCAAGCTTTCTTT. It codes for CASSGDRGQAFF.

The chain uses TRBV5-1 and TRBJ1-5; D not resolved. The CDR3 spans 15 residues. The germline V and J ends were trimmed by 3 bases and 1 base, with 11 bases remaining between them. The germline gives CDR1 SGHRS, CDR2 YFSETQ. CDR3 sequence: CASSYSGESNQPQHF. CDR3 bases: TGCGCCAGCAGCTACTCCGGGGAGAGCAATCAGCCCCAGCATTTT.

The chain links TRBV19 to TRBJ2-7, with D possibly matching TRBD2 (6 bases). The CDR3 has 14 residues. The V end was cut by 3 bases, the J end by 3 bases, with 12 bases between. Germline assignment: CDR1 LNHDA and CDR2 SQIVND (reference sequence). The CDR3 spells CASSMASAFYEQYF. The CDR3 DNA reads as TGTGCCAGTAGTATGGCTAGCGCCTTCTACGAGCAGTACTTC.